These T cell receptor beta chains were read from a single sample in a study of HIV-infected children after antiretroviral therapy interruption. Using its own MiXCR run on the 3' RACE reads, TCRdb lists one record per CDR3 protein. The sample has 40,000 or so distinct CDR3 sequences; about 7% are singletons. Sequencing used CD45RA+ CD4+ T cells from PBMCs, pooled from several time points, obtained from a donor given antiretroviral therapy, either interrupted or continuous. These TCRs come from a pool of human donors with HIV. Each CDR3 is given with its conserved first and last residue. A D gene is named only where the DNA matches it firmly. A clone size is listed for some rows: how often the clone was seen (once, few, many), or a class if it is expanded.

V gene: TRBV4-2; clone size: .; D gene: .; J gene: TRBJ2-7; CDR3 DNA: TGTGCCAGCAGCCACGGGACTGGGGGTCTGGAACAGTACTTC; CDR3 protein: CASSHGTGGLEQYF
V gene: TRBV29-1; clone size: many; D gene: .; J gene: TRBJ2-7; CDR3 DNA: TGCAGCGCCGGGACCCAACCTGGCCCCTACGAGCAGTACTTC; CDR3 protein: CSAGTQPGPYEQYF
V gene: TRBV28; clone size: many; D gene: .; J gene: TRBJ2-7; CDR3 DNA: TGTGCCAGCAGTTTTTCGGCCTACGAGCAGTACTTC; CDR3 protein: CASSFSAYEQYF
V gene: TRBV12-3/TRBV12-4; clone size: many; D gene: .; J gene: TRBJ2-7; CDR3 DNA: TGTGCAAGCAGCTTAGGGGGGGTACACTCCTATGAACAGTACTTC; CDR3 protein: CASSLGGVHSYEQYF
V gene: TRBV5-1; clone size: .; D gene: .; J gene: TRBJ2-3; CDR3 DNA: TGCGCCAGCAGCTTTACGGGGACCACAGATACGCAGTATTTT; CDR3 protein: CASSFTGTTDTQYF
V gene: TRBV20-1; clone size: many; D gene: .; J gene: TRBJ1-1; CDR3 DNA: TGCAGTGCTAGAGATCCGAGGGGAGACACTGAAGCTTTCTTT; CDR3 protein: CSARDPRGDTEAFF
V gene: TRBV19; clone size: .; D gene: TRBD1; J gene: TRBJ1-5; CDR3 DNA: TGTGCCAGTACACTCGGACAGGGGGCCCGGGGACGTTCCCAGCCCCAGCATTTT; CDR3 protein: CASTLGQGARGRSQPQHF
V gene: TRBV27; clone size: many; D gene: .; J gene: TRBJ1-1; CDR3 DNA: TGTGCCAGCAGTCGTTGGGCCATGAACACTGAAGCTTTCTTT; CDR3 protein: CASSRWAMNTEAFF
V gene: TRBV18; clone size: many; D gene: TRBD1; J gene: TRBJ2-7; CDR3 DNA: TGTGCCAGCTCACCCGGACAGGCCGAGCAGTACTTC; CDR3 protein: CASSPGQAEQYF
V gene: TRBV4-2; clone size: many; D gene: .; J gene: TRBJ2-3; CDR3 DNA: TGTGCCAGCAGCCAGGACTGGGGGGGCGCGAACACCTTGTACTTT; CDR3 protein: CASSQDWGGANTLYF
V gene: TRBV7-2; clone size: many; D gene: TRBD1; J gene: TRBJ2-6; CDR3 DNA: TGTGCCAGCAGCCAACCCCCCGGACAGGTGGTCCTGACTTTC; CDR3 protein: CASSQPPGQVVLTF
V gene: TRBV5-1; clone size: .; D gene: TRBD1; J gene: TRBJ1-1; CDR3 DNA: TGCGCCAGCAGCCCATCGGGGGACAGGAACACTGAAGCTTTCTTT; CDR3 protein: CASSPSGDRNTEAFF
V gene: TRBV5-1; clone size: many; D gene: .; J gene: TRBJ2-7; CDR3 DNA: TGCGCCAGCAGCTTGGGGTGGCAGGGTGAATACGAGCAGTACTTC; CDR3 protein: CASSLGWQGEYEQYF
V gene: TRBV18; clone size: many; D gene: .; J gene: TRBJ1-1; CDR3 DNA: TGTGCCAGCTCACCCCAAGTTTCGAACACTGAAGCTTTCTTT; CDR3 protein: CASSPQVSNTEAFF
V gene: TRBV6-2/TRBV6-3; clone size: many; D gene: .; J gene: TRBJ2-2; CDR3 DNA: TGTGCCAGCAGTTTATGGCAGAACACCGGGGAGCTGTTTTTT; CDR3 protein: CASSLWQNTGELFF
V gene: TRBV10-3; clone size: few; D gene: .; J gene: TRBJ2-3; CDR3 DNA: TGTGCCATCAGTGAGTCGTTGGGCACAGATACGCAGTATTTT; CDR3 protein: CAISESLGTDTQYF
V gene: TRBV3-1; clone size: .; D gene: TRBD1; J gene: TRBJ1-2; CDR3 DNA: TGTGCCAGCAGCCAGAGGGACAGGGGCTACTATGGCTACACCTTC; CDR3 protein: CASSQRDRGYYGYTF
V gene: TRBV6-5; clone size: many; D gene: .; J gene: TRBJ2-3; CDR3 DNA: TGTGCCAGCAGTCCTCCCGGGGCCGGCACAGATACGCAGTATTTT; CDR3 protein: CASSPPGAGTDTQYF
V gene: TRBV7-9; clone size: many; D gene: .; J gene: TRBJ1-1; CDR3 DNA: TGTGCCAGCAGCCGCCGGGACACACTGGGTGAAGCTTTCTTT; CDR3 protein: CASSRRDTLGEAFF
V gene: TRBV11-2; clone size: many; D gene: .; J gene: TRBJ2-7; CDR3 DNA: TGTGCCAGCAGGACGAGTTACGAGCAGTACTTC; CDR3 protein: CASRTSYEQYF
V gene: TRBV15; clone size: many; D gene: .; J gene: TRBJ1-2; CDR3 DNA: TGTGCCACCAGCAGAGATCTGGGGGACGGCTACACCTTC; CDR3 protein: CATSRDLGDGYTF
V gene: TRBV12-3/TRBV12-4; clone size: many; D gene: TRBD1; J gene: TRBJ2-3; CDR3 DNA: TGTGCCAGCAGTCGACAGGGCCGACCGGCAGATACGCAGTATTTT; CDR3 protein: CASSRQGRPADTQYF
V gene: TRBV5-6; clone size: many; D gene: .; J gene: TRBJ1-1; CDR3 DNA: TGTGCCAGCAGCCGGGGACTGACGAACACTGAAGCTTTCTTT; CDR3 protein: CASSRGLTNTEAFF
V gene: TRBV14; clone size: .; D gene: TRBD2; J gene: TRBJ2-1; CDR3 DNA: TGTGCCAGCAGCCAAGGGACTAGCGCGACCTACAATGAGCAGTTCTTC; CDR3 protein: CASSQGTSATYNEQFF
V gene: TRBV12-3/TRBV12-4; clone size: many; D gene: .; J gene: TRBJ2-7; CDR3 DNA: TGTGCCAGCAGTTTGCTGGGGGCCACCTACGAGCAGTACTTC; CDR3 protein: CASSLLGATYEQYF
V gene: TRBV12-3/TRBV12-4; clone size: many; D gene: .; J gene: TRBJ2-5; CDR3 DNA: TGTGCCAGCAGTTTAGTGGGAGAGACCCAGTACTTC; CDR3 protein: CASSLVGETQYF
V gene: TRBV9; clone size: .; D gene: .; J gene: TRBJ2-1; CDR3 DNA: TGTGCCAGCAGCGTAGGGCCGAGTTCCTACAATGAGCAGTTCTTC; CDR3 protein: CASSVGPSSYNEQFF
V gene: TRBV12-3/TRBV12-4; clone size: many; D gene: .; J gene: TRBJ2-7; CDR3 DNA: TGTGCCAGCAGAAACCGGGACCCTTCCTACGAGCAGTACTTC; CDR3 protein: CASRNRDPSYEQYF
V gene: TRBV9; clone size: many; D gene: .; J gene: TRBJ2-7; CDR3 DNA: TGTGCCAGCAGCCAGACGGAGAGAGAGCAGTACTTC; CDR3 protein: CASSQTEREQYF
V gene: TRBV6-2/TRBV6-3; clone size: many; D gene: TRBD2; J gene: TRBJ2-1; CDR3 DNA: TGTGCCAGCACTACAGCGGGAGTGGCGTTCTTC; CDR3 protein: CASTTAGVAFF
V gene: TRBV28; clone size: few; D gene: .; J gene: TRBJ1-3; CDR3 DNA: TGTGCCAGCAGGAAGCCCCTGGTCTCTGGAAACACCATATATTTT; CDR3 protein: CASRKPLVSGNTIYF
V gene: TRBV10-3; clone size: .; D gene: .; J gene: TRBJ2-7; CDR3 DNA: TGTGCCAGCAGTGGGGACGAATATGAACAGTACTTC; CDR3 protein: CASSGDEYEQYF
V gene: TRBV11-2; clone size: few; D gene: TRBD2; J gene: TRBJ2-3; CDR3 DNA: TGTGCCAGCAGCTTAAGGGTGACTAGCGGAGCCCGGGACACGCAGTATTTT; CDR3 protein: CASSLRVTSGARDTQYF
V gene: TRBV4-1; clone size: many; D gene: TRBD1; J gene: TRBJ2-7; CDR3 DNA: TGCGCCAGCAGCCAGATAGGACAGGGGCGCTCCTACGAGCAGTACTTC; CDR3 protein: CASSQIGQGRSYEQYF
V gene: TRBV27; clone size: many; D gene: TRBD2; J gene: TRBJ2-3; CDR3 DNA: TGTGCCAGCAGTTTTTTACCAAAGACTAGCGGGAGTACAACAGATACGCAGTATTTT; CDR3 protein: CASSFLPKTSGSTTDTQYF
V gene: TRBV10-1; clone size: few; D gene: .; J gene: TRBJ1-1; CDR3 DNA: TGCGCCAGCAGCCCCACCATGACAGCTACTGAAGCTTTCTTT; CDR3 protein: CASSPTMTATEAFF
V gene: TRBV5-1; clone size: many; D gene: TRBD2; J gene: TRBJ2-3; CDR3 DNA: TGCGCCAGCAGCTGGACTAGCAGCACAGATACGCAGTATTTT; CDR3 protein: CASSWTSSTDTQYF
V gene: TRBV28; clone size: .; D gene: .; J gene: TRBJ2-7; CDR3 DNA: TGTGCCAGCAGGTACAACAGGGAACAGCAGTACTTC; CDR3 protein: CASRYNREQQYF
V gene: TRBV20-1; clone size: many; D gene: .; J gene: TRBJ1-3; CDR3 DNA: TGCAGTGCTATGTCTCCCCTCGCCAGCCCAAATTCTGGAAACACCATATATTTT; CDR3 protein: CSAMSPLASPNSGNTIYF
V gene: TRBV29-1; clone size: many; D gene: .; J gene: TRBJ2-3; CDR3 DNA: TGCAGCGTTGAGGGCCGTGGCAAAGATACGCAGTATTTT; CDR3 protein: CSVEGRGKDTQYF
V gene: TRBV3-1; clone size: many; D gene: .; J gene: TRBJ1-1; CDR3 DNA: TGTGCCAGCAGCGAAGGTTACAGGGTTAGGCTGAACACTGAAGCTTTCTTT; CDR3 protein: CASSEGYRVRLNTEAFF